Listed below are T cell receptor beta chains from one sample, sequenced in a study of blood T cell repertoires in COVID-19. TCRdb keeps only in-frame clones here, not all; method: immunoSEQ multiplex PCR. The table lists around 250,000 clones, 80% to 90% of them singletons. The sequenced material came from PBMCs or T cells enriched from blood (not recorded which). These receptors all stem from a woman in her thirties or forties who had been exposed to COVID-19. CDR3s include the opening cysteine and the closing phenylalanine or tryptophan. A D gene is named only where the DNA matches it firmly. Rows give clone size only sometimes, using once, few, many, or a class for an expanded clone.

J gene,clone size,D gene,V gene,CDR3 length,CDR3 protein,CDR3 DNA
TRBJ1-3,.,.,TRBV28,16,CASSLTFQASGNTIYF,TGTGCCAGCAGTTTAACTTTCCAGGCCTCTGGAAACACCATATATTTT
TRBJ1-5,.,TRBD1,TRBV6-5,13,CASRGTGPQPQHF,TGTGCCAGCAGGGGGACAGGTCCCCAGCCCCAGCATTTT
TRBJ1-2,.,.,TRBV4-3,15,CASSQDAGNGYGYTF,TGCGCCAGCAGCCAAGATGCAGGGAACGGCTATGGCTACACCTTC
TRBJ1-6,.,.,TRBV5-1,13,CASSFSLNSPLHF,TGCGCCAGCAGCTTTTCCCTTAATTCACCCCTCCACTTT
TRBJ1-2,.,.,TRBV12-3/TRBV12-4,13,CASSFRRLGGYTF,TGTGCCAGCAGTTTTAGGCGGCTCGGTGGCTACACCTTC
TRBJ1-1,.,TRBD1,TRBV25-1,13,CASSEAGTDEAFF,TGTGCCAGCAGTGAAGCGGGGACAGACGAAGCTTTCTTT
TRBJ2-1,.,TRBD2,TRBV24-1,17,CATSETGTSVIYNEQFF,TGTGCCACCAGTGAGACCGGGACTAGCGTTATTTACAATGAGCAGTTCTTC
TRBJ2-1,.,TRBD2,TRBV5-4,13,CASSSRAGGEQFF,TGTGCCAGCAGTTCCCGCGCGGGGGGTGAGCAGTTCTTC
TRBJ2-1,few,.,TRBV11-2,11,CASSWGVEQFF,TGTGCCAGCAGCTGGGGGGTTGAGCAGTTCTTC
TRBJ1-1,.,.,TRBV3-1/TRBV3-2,13,CASSQGRSTEAFF,TGTGCCAGCAGCCAAGGAAGGAGCACTGAAGCTTTCTTT
TRBJ1-6,.,.,TRBV5-1,15,CASSLGAGPSSPLHF,TGCGCCAGCAGCTTGGGGGCAGGTCCCTCTTCACCCCTCCACTTT
TRBJ2-2,once,TRBD2,TRBV4-2,17,CASSQVASGGPTGELFF,TGTGCCAGCAGCCAAGTGGCTAGCGGGGGCCCCACCGGGGAGCTGTTTTTT
TRBJ2-3,.,TRBD2,TRBV6-4,14,CASSDSGLADTQYF,TGTGCCAGCAGTGACTCGGGACTAGCAGATACGCAGTATTTT
TRBJ1-6,few,TRBD1,TRBV6-6,16,CASRTQPGQRASPLHF,TGTGCCAGCAGAACCCAACCGGGACAGAGAGCTTCACCCCTCCACTTT
TRBJ1-3,.,TRBD1,TRBV2,19,CASSGVGTGDEISGNTIYF,TGTGCCAGCAGTGGAGTGGGGACAGGGGATGAAATCTCTGGAAACACCATATATTTT
TRBJ1-2,once,TRBD1,TRBV5-1,18,CASSLGLQGAGANYGYTF,TGTGCCAGCAGCTTGGGCTTGCAGGGGGCCGGCGCTAACTATGGCTACACCTTC
TRBJ1-4,.,.,TRBV19,14,CASSIVRANEKLFF,TGTGCCAGTAGTATAGTCCGGGCTAATGAAAAACTGTTTTTT
TRBJ2-3,once,.,TRBV24-1,15,CATSDFAASTDTQYF,TGTGCCACCAGTGATTTTGCGGCTAGCACAGATACGCAGTATTTT
TRBJ1-2,.,.,TRBV4-1,15,CASSQGTVRNYGYTF,TGCGCCAGCAGCCAAGGGACAGTTAGGAACTATGGCTACACCTTC
TRBJ1-1,.,.,TRBV5-4,15,CASSLGTGGRTEAFF,TGTGCCAGCAGCTTGGGTACGGGGGGGCGCACTGAAGCTTTCTTT
TRBJ1-4,.,TRBD1,TRBV7-9,14,CASSPDRGGEKLFF,TGTGCCAGCAGCCCTGACAGGGGGGGCGAAAAACTGTTTTTT
TRBJ2-1,.,TRBD1,TRBV4-3,14,CASSQAQGAYEQFF,TGCGCCAGCAGCCAAGCTCAGGGGGCCTATGAGCAGTTCTTC
TRBJ2-7,.,TRBD1,TRBV4-3,15,CASSQAGTGDDEQYF,TGCGCCAGCAGCCAAGCCGGGACAGGGGACGACGAGCAGTACTTC
TRBJ1-4,.,.,TRBV7-2,16,CASSLAGRAGGEKLFF,TGTGCCAGCAGCTTAGCAGGGAGAGCTGGAGGGGAAAAACTGTTTTTT
TRBJ1-4,.,.,TRBV7-9,15,CASSLDGRANEKLFF,TGTGCCAGCAGCTTAGATGGCAGGGCAAATGAAAAACTGTTTTTT
TRBJ1-3,.,TRBD1,TRBV9,16,CASSVDRGNSGNTIYF,TGTGCCAGCAGCGTAGACAGGGGCAACTCTGGAAACACCATATATTTT
TRBJ2-7,.,.,TRBV29-1,14,CSVEEGGDPYEQYF,TGCAGCGTTGAAGAAGGGGGGGACCCCTACGAGCAGTACTTC
TRBJ2-7,.,TRBD1,TRBV25-1,17,CASSESAYTTGVDEQYF,TGTGCCAGCAGTGAATCAGCCTATACGACAGGGGTCGACGAGCAGTACTTC
TRBJ1-6,.,.,TRBV5-1,14,CASSLETDNSPLHF,TGCGCCAGCAGCTTGGAGACAGATAATTCACCCCTCCACTTT